This T cell receptor beta chain came from a study of blood T cell repertoires in COVID-19. Study context: The analysed material was cDNA or gDNA that came from T cells, B-cell-depleted T cells, or PBMCs.

Per germline, CDR1 MGHDK and CDR2 SYGVNS. This CDR3 comprises 15 residues. V was pared by 1 base and J by 5 bases, with 5 bases of the junction left unmatched. Assay used: immunoSEQ multiplex PCR; TCRdb lists only in-frame clones, some missing. There are roughly 250,000 clones in the sample; 82% occur only once, and approximately 4.8% lies in the top ten. The chain joins TRBV25-1 to TRBJ2-5; 9 nucleotides align to TRBD2. The source of this sequence is a woman in her sixties or seventies with acute or convalescent COVID-19. The sequencing sample was made of peripheral blood. CDR3 nucleotide sequence: TGTGCCAGCAGTGAATCGGCGGGGGGGTCGGAGACCCAGTACTTC. Translation: CASSESAGGSETQYF.